The next 21 T cell receptor beta chains were all read from a single sample in a study of naive and memory T cell subsets. The library had UMIs added by 3' ligation of an oligonucleotide to TCR cDNA. Ligated cDNA underwent four rounds of PCR with nested alpha and beta constant region primers and SP2. TCRdb processed the 5' RACE reads anew with MiXCR; each CDR3 protein has one entry. The sample yields more than 60,000 distinct CDR3 sequences, around 8% seen once. These receptors came from a female donor in good health.

This clonotype was seen a few times. CDR3 in amino acids: CASRGQGTDTQYF. The CDR3 nucleotides are TGTGCCAGCAGGGGACAGGGCACAGATACGCAGTATTTT. The chain has TRBV12-3 or TRBV12-4 and TRBJ2-3; 8 positions match TRBD1. The CDR3 length is 13 residues. V gave up 6 bases and J gave up 1 base; unmatched junction bases: 0.

This clonotype appeared once. A junction boundary mismatches the germline segment, possibly from a read error. The chain is built from TRBV18 and TRBJ2-1; 8 positions match TRBD1. The CDR3 runs 16 residues. Germline CDR1 KGHSH, CDR2 LQKENI. The CDR3 DNA reads TGTGCCGGCTCACCAAGGGGACAGGCGTCCTACAATGAGCAGTTCTTC. Its protein product is CAGSPRGQASYNEQFF.

This clonotype was counted only a few times. V and J are TRBV5-1 and TRBJ2-2, with a possible D match to TRBD1 (6 bases). Germline values: CDR1 SGHRS, CDR2 YFSETQ. The CDR3 extends over 14 amino acids. Trimming took off 4 bases at V and 7 bases at J, with 14 bases between the two ends. The CDR3 loop reads CASSPNTGFGELFF. The CDR3 DNA is TGCGCCAGCAGCCCAAACACAGGGTTCGGGGAGCTGTTTTTT. The full variable domain, with the rest looked up from reference TRBV5-1 and TRBJ2-2, is KAGVTQTPRYLIKTRGQQVTLSCSPISGHRSVSWYQQTPGQGLQFLFEYFSETQRNKGNFPGRFSGRQFSNSRSEMNVSTLELGDSALYLCASSPNTGFGELFFGEGSRLTVL.

A few counts support this clonotype. The V call is TRBV20-1, the J call TRBJ1-5, with TRBD1 identical over 8 bases. Per the germline V gene, CDR1 is DFQATT and CDR2 is SNEGSKA (reference sequence). The CDR3 totals 16 residues. The V and J ends lost 3 bases and 2 bases, in that order; junction bases with no gene match: 9. The CDR3 loop is CSASFNRGGGNQPQHF. In DNA, the CDR3 is TGCAGTGCTAGCTTTAACAGGGGGGGAGGCAATCAGCCCCAGCATTTT.

This chain joins TRBV11-2 and TRBJ2-7; D uncertain. The length of the CDR3 is 12 residues. The V end was cut by 3 bases, the J end by 4 bases, with 7 bases between. Per the germline V gene, CDR1 is SGHAT and CDR2 is FQNNGV. CDR3 DNA sequence: TGTGCCAGCAGCTTCGACATGTACGAGCAGTACTTC. This codes for CASSFDMYEQYF.

This clonotype has just a few counts. This chain links TRBV6-1 with TRBJ2-7, with D perhaps TRBD1 (5 bases). Germline lookup yields CDR1 MNHNS and CDR2 SASEGT. Trimming took off 1 base at V and 0 bases at J, with 16 bases between the two ends. The CDR3 loop spans 17 amino acids. CDR3 protein: CASSEDKTGHLSYEQYF. The CDR3 DNA reads TGTGCCAGCAGTGAAGACAAAACCGGACATCTCTCCTACGAGCAGTACTTC.

There are many counts of this clonotype. The chain uses TRBV6-1 and TRBJ1-2; TRBD1 might be the D (5 bases). This CDR3 is built from 11 residues. Per the germline V gene, CDR1 is MNHNS and CDR2 is SASEGT. V was pared by 5 bases and J by 8 bases, with 9 bases between. As DNA, the CDR3 is TGTGCCAGCAGTCCCCACAGGGGCTACACCTTC. Amino acid sequence: CASSPHRGYTF.

This clonotype was detected many times. V gene TRBV20-1 combines with J gene TRBJ1-5; 7 nucleotides match TRBD1. This CDR3 comprises 15 residues. Trimming cost V 1 base and J 4 bases; bases outside gene matches: 7. Germline CDR1 and CDR2: DFQATT and SNEGSKA (reference sequence). The CDR3 here is CSARVQGVWNQPQHF. CDR3 coding DNA: TGCAGTGCTAGAGTTCAGGGGGTCTGGAATCAGCCCCAGCATTTT.

This clonotype was recorded a few times. The V call is TRBV6-5, the J call TRBJ2-5, with D tentatively TRBD2 (6 bases). The CDR3 covers 15 residues. V was shortened by 6 bases and J by 5 bases, with 19 bases between the two germline ends. The germline V gene encodes CDR1 MNHEY and CDR2 SVGAGI. CDR3 sequence (DNA): TGTGCCAGCAGCCGGACCAGGGACTTCGGGGAGACCCAGTACTTC. This sequence encodes CASSRTRDFGETQYF.

In this sample, this clonotype turned up many times. This chain uses TRBV7-3 with TRBJ1-1, with 7 bases identical to TRBD1. Germline CDR1 SGHTA, CDR2 FQGTGA. V was clipped by 4 bases and J by 2 bases; unmatched bases: 1. CDR3 length: 13 amino acids. The CDR3 sequence: CASSYRGNTEAFF. In DNA, the CDR3 is TGTGCCAGCAGCTACAGGGGAAACACTGAAGCTTTCTTT.

This clonotype was observed a handful of times. The V gene is TRBV30, the J gene TRBJ1-6, with D uncertain. The germline gives CDR1 GTSNPN, CDR2 SVGIG (reference sequence). The germline V and J ends were trimmed by 4 bases and 5 bases, with 3 bases remaining between them. The CDR3 covers 11 residues. CDR3 residues: CAWTNNSPLHF. CDR3 nucleotides: TGTGCCTGGACGAATAATTCACCCCTCCACTTT.

Only one count was recorded for this clonotype. The chain is built from TRBV6-4 and TRBJ2-3; D uncertain. The V gene lost 2 bases and the J gene lost 2 bases, with 11 bases spanning the gap. Germline V gene sequence: CDR1 MRHNA, CDR2 SNTAGT. CDR3 size: 15 residues. CDR3 bases: TGTGCCAGCAGTGACCGTGGGGATAACACAGATACGCAGTATTTT. Protein sequence: CASSDRGDNTDTQYF.

This clonotype showed up many times. The chain joins TRBV12-3 or TRBV12-4 to TRBJ2-4, with TRBD2 matching over 12 bases. CDR3 length: 14 residues. Trimming removed 6 bases from V and 7 bases from J; junction bases left unmatched: 4. Written as DNA, the CDR3 is TGTGCCAGCAGCCCTAGCGGGGGGGCGAACATTCAGTACTTC. As protein: CASSPSGGANIQYF.

This clonotype was found a few times. The chain has TRBV5-1 and TRBJ2-7; D remains unclear. The V end was cut by 2 bases, the J end by 1 base, with 10 bases between. In germline, CDR1 is SGHRS, CDR2 YFSETQ. The CDR3 covers 14 residues. The chain's CDR3 is CASSFPDVSYEQYF. Here the CDR3 DNA reads TGCGCCAGCAGCTTCCCGGACGTATCCTACGAGCAGTACTTC.

This clonotype turned up a few times. The chain employs TRBV10-2 and TRBJ1-1; no reliable D call. CDR1 and CDR2 (germline): WSHSY, SAAADI. V was clipped by 6 bases and J by 0 bases, with 8 bases between them. The CDR3 has 13 residues. The CDR3 DNA reads as TGCGCCAGCAGAGACACAATGAACACTGAAGCTTTCTTT. This gives the protein CASRDTMNTEAFF.

This chain joins TRBV27 and TRBJ2-5; possibly TRBD1 for D (5 bases). Trimming removed 3 bases from V and 1 base from J, with 9 bases in between. The germline V gene encodes CDR1 MNHEY and CDR2 SMNVEV (reference sequence). The CDR3 loop spans 14 amino acids. CDR3 in amino acids: CASSFRQGQETQYF. The DNA of the CDR3 is TGTGCCAGCAGTTTCCGGCAGGGCCAAGAGACCCAGTACTTC.

This clonotype appeared a few times. The J gene is TRBJ2-7, the V gene TRBV3-1; 9 bases line up with TRBD2. V trimming: 4 bases; J trimming: 2 bases; junction bases outside the gene matches: 6. The CDR3 totals 15 residues. Germline V gene lookup returns CDR1 LGHDT and CDR2 YNNKEL (reference sequence). The CDR3 DNA reads TGTGCCAGCAGCCGAAATAGCGGGGGAGCCTACGAGCAGTACTTC. Protein product: CASSRNSGGAYEQYF.

This clonotype was counted at least ten times. This chain uses TRBV15 with TRBJ1-1, with D hard to call. V dropped 0 bases and J dropped 1 base, with 3 bases sitting between them. Per the germline V gene, CDR1 is LNHNV and CDR2 is YYDKDF (reference sequence). The CDR3 is 13 amino acids. The CDR3 region has the DNA TGTGCCACCAGCAGAGAAGGGAACACTGAAGCTTTCTTT. Protein: CATSREGNTEAFF.

The chain combines TRBV29-1 with TRBJ2-3, with D perhaps TRBD1 or TRBD2 (6 bases each). The CDR3 has 16 amino acids. V was cut by 3 bases and J by 0 bases, with 16 bases left in between. The germline V gene encodes CDR1 SQVTM and CDR2 ANQGSEA. In DNA form, the CDR3 reads TGCAGCGTTGAGCTCGGTGGGGGGCGGAGCACAGATACGCAGTATTTT. Translating gives CSVELGGGRSTDTQYF.

J is TRBJ2-5 and V is TRBV5-1; 8 bases line up with TRBD1. Germline lookup yields CDR1 SGHRS and CDR2 YFSETQ. This CDR3 is 15 amino acids long. The ends lost 6 bases at V and 2 bases at J; junction bases unmatched: 9. The CDR3 reads CASKTGVTPQETQYF. CDR3 nucleotide sequence: TGCGCCAGCAAGACAGGGGTCACCCCTCAAGAGACCCAGTACTTC.

This clonotype was detected only a few times. The J gene is TRBJ2-3, the V gene TRBV14; 12 nucleotides agree with TRBD1. This CDR3 contains 17 residues. V gave up 5 bases and J gave up 5 bases; unmatched junction bases: 11. CDR1 is SGHDN, CDR2 FVKESK, per germline. The CDR3 DNA reads TGTGCCAGCAGCTGGAGACCGGGACAGGGGGCGGAAGATACGCAGTATTTT. Its translation: CASSWRPGQGAEDTQYF.